These 24 T cell receptor beta chains originate from one sample sequenced in a study of cytomegalovirus exposure and HLA in healthy donors. The PCR made use of 60 Vbeta and 13 Jbeta primers. TCRdb keeps only in-frame clones here, not all; method: immunoSEQ multiplex PCR. The table has under 150,000 clones, 82% seen once. Material for sequencing was PBMCs. These TCRs come from a male donor in good health and CMV-seronegative.

V is TRBV5-4 and J is TRBJ1-2; perhaps TRBD1 as D (6 bases). The CDR3 length is 14 residues. The germline V gene encodes CDR1 SGHNT and CDR2 YYREEE (reference sequence). Trimming took off 1 base at V and 2 bases at J, with 9 bases between the two ends. Written as DNA, the CDR3 is TGTGCCAGCAGCTTGTATGGGGGCAACTATGGCTACACCTTC. Its protein is CASSLYGGNYGYTF. The full variable domain, in which reference TRBV5-4 and TRBJ1-2 provide the parts outside the CDR3, is ETGVTQSPTHLIKTRGQQVTLRCSSQSGHNTVSWYQQALGQGPQFIFQYYREEENGRGNFPPRFSGLQFPNYSSELNVNALELDDSALYLCASSLYGGNYGYTFGSGTRLTVV.

V is TRBV19 and J is TRBJ1-2; TRBD1 matches 9 bases. V lost 9 bases and J lost 2; bases outside the gene matches: 10. Germline CDR1 and CDR2: LNHDA and SQIVND (reference sequence). The CDR3 extends over 15 amino acids. The CDR3: CASRTGTGNNYGYTF. Here the CDR3 DNA reads TGTGCCAGCCGGACCGGGACAGGGAACAACTATGGCTACACCTTC.

This clone came up once. The chain couples TRBV7-2 to TRBJ2-7; TRBD2 agrees at 9 bases. V was clipped by 4 bases and J by 3 bases; unmatched bases: 10. This CDR3 is built from 16 residues. CDR1 and CDR2 (germline): SGHTA, FQGNSA. The CDR3 DNA follows: TGTGCCAGCAGCTCCTTCGAGACTAGCGGAAACTACGAGCAGTACTTC. Its protein product is CASSSFETSGNYEQYF.

The sample holds a few counts of this clone. The chain carries TRBV6-1 and TRBJ1-1; D gene ambiguous. This CDR3 is built from 12 residues. Trimming took off 3 bases at V and 5 bases at J, with 7 bases between the two ends. Looked up from germline, CDR1 is MNHNS and CDR2 is SASEGT. Here the CDR3 DNA reads TGTGCCAGCAGTGACCGGGGTACTGAAGCTTTCTTT. Its translation is CASSDRGTEAFF.

The chain joins TRBV5-6 to TRBJ2-5; 7 bases are a match to TRBD2. The V and J ends lost 3 bases and 7 bases, in that order; junction bases with no gene match: 9. Germline V CDR1 and CDR2: SGHDT, YYEEEE. The CDR3 spans 14 residues. The CDR3 reads CASSSLAGGGTQYF. The CDR3, as DNA: TGTGCCAGCAGCTCGTTAGCGGGTGGGGGGACCCAGTACTTC.

As to this clone: A junction end diverges from the germline sequence, so it may reflect a read error. V and J are TRBV7-9 and TRBJ2-3, with unresolved D. CDR3 length: 14 residues. Germline CDR1 is SEHNR and CDR2 is FQNEAQ (reference sequence). The CDR3 DNA reads TGTGCCAGCAGCTTAGTAGTTAGCATAGATACGCAGTATTTT. This translates into CASSLVVSIDTQYF.

The rearrangement uses TRBV9 and TRBJ2-3; D gene uncertain. The CDR3 sequence is 14 residues long. The ends were cut back, 6 bases at V and 1 base at J, with 12 bases in the middle. CDR1 and CDR2 from the germline V gene are SGDLS and YYNGEE. The CDR3 spells CASTASSGTDTQYF. In DNA form, the CDR3 reads TGTGCCAGCACCGCGTCCAGCGGCACAGATACGCAGTATTTT.

The V and J genes are TRBV10-1 and TRBJ1-1, with D hard to call. V was clipped by 7 bases and J by 0 bases, with 9 bases between them. Germline-derived CDR1 and CDR2 are WNHNN and SYGVQD (reference sequence). CDR3 size: 13 residues. The CDR3 is CASKRSMNTEAFF. The CDR3 DNA sequence: TGCGCCAGCAAACGAAGCATGAACACTGAAGCTTTCTTT.

The rearrangement joins TRBV7-2 to TRBJ2-5; tentative D call: TRBD2 (6 bases). V was shortened by 1 base and J by 4 bases, with 16 bases between the two germline ends. There are 16 residues in the CDR3. Germline-derived CDR1 and CDR2 are SGHTA and FQGNSA. The CDR3 loop is CASSLVRILGGETQYF. Here the CDR3 DNA reads TGTGCCAGCAGCTTAGTTCGAATCCTCGGGGGAGAGACCCAGTACTTC.

This chain links TRBV11-2 with TRBJ2-7; 11 nucleotides line up with TRBD2. The junction had 8 bases not matched to a gene; V was cut back by 5 bases and J by 5 bases. Germline V lookup: CDR1 SGHAT, CDR2 FQNNGV. The CDR3 contains 15 residues. CDR3: CASSGISGRAHEQYF. The CDR3 DNA reads as TGTGCCAGCAGCGGAATTAGCGGGAGGGCTCACGAGCAGTACTTC.

The CDR3 sequence: CASSPQVKGFSGANVLTF. In nucleotides, the CDR3 is TGTGCCAGCAGCCCCCAGGTAAAGGGGTTTTCTGGGGCCAACGTCCTGACTTTC. The V call is TRBV11-2, the J call TRBJ2-6, with a possible D match to TRBD1 (5 bases). V was cut by 5 bases and J by 1 base, with 18 bases left in between. CDR1 SGHAT and CDR2 FQNNGV come from the germline V gene. The CDR3 length is 18 residues.

The J gene is TRBJ2-7, the V gene TRBV29-1, with 8 positions matching TRBD1. The germline V gene encodes CDR1 SQVTM and CDR2 ANQGSEA. The CDR3 has 14 amino acids. Trimming at V came to 7 bases and at J to 5 bases, leaving 13 bases not matched to a gene. CDR3 sequence: CSGGRGQGYDEQYF. The CDR3 nucleotides read TGCAGCGGGGGTAGAGGACAGGGTTACGACGAGCAGTACTTC.

The chain joins TRBV2 to TRBJ1-5; D might be TRBD1 (6 bases). The CDR3 sequence is 14 residues long. Trimming removed 3 bases from V and 3 bases from J, with 9 bases in between. Germline assignment: CDR1 SNHLY and CDR2 FYNNEI. In nucleotides, the CDR3 is TGTGCCAGCAGTGACGGGGGGGCCAATCAGCCCCAGCATTTT. The encoded protein is CASSDGGANQPQHF.

This clone was seen a single time. V gene TRBV2 combines with J gene TRBJ1-1; no clear D. Between the trimmed V and J ends, which lost 6 bases and 0 bases, there was a span of 11 bases. Germline V gives CDR1 SNHLY, CDR2 FYNNEI. The CDR3 spans 14 residues. The CDR3 region has the DNA TGTGCCAGCAGACCTGACTCACTGAACACTGAAGCTTTCTTT. Its translation: CASRPDSLNTEAFF. The full variable domain, rest sourced from reference TRBV2 and TRBJ1-1, is EPEVTQTPSHQVTQMGQEVILRCVPISNHLYFYWYRQILGQKVEFLVSFYNNEISEKSEIFDDQFSVERPDGSNFTLKIRSTKLEDSAMYFCASRPDSLNTEAFFGQGTRLTVV.

The chain employs TRBV10-3 and TRBJ2-7, with 7 nucleotides matching TRBD1. Looked up from germline, CDR1 is ENHRY and CDR2 is SYGVKD. The CDR3 consists of 12 residues. Trimming at V came to 11 bases and at J to 5 bases, leaving 9 bases not matched to a gene. The CDR3 DNA sequence: TGTGCCTCGAGGGGGCCGAGGAACGAGCAGTACTTC. Protein: CASRGPRNEQYF.

This sequence joins TRBV2 and TRBJ2-7, with D maybe TRBD1 (6 bases). Germline V CDR1 and CDR2: SNHLY, FYNNEI. Deletions cut 5 bases from V and 7 bases from J, with 12 bases between. The CDR3 runs to 12 residues. The CDR3, as DNA: TGTGCCAGCAGTCGGGACATCGGGGAGCAGTACTTC. Translation gives CASSRDIGEQYF.

The table lists this clone with a count of one. The rearrangement links TRBV27 to TRBJ2-1, with D possibly TRBD2 on 5 matching bases. The ends were cut back, 2 bases at V and 1 base at J, with 12 bases in the middle. This CDR3 is 16 amino acids long. Per the germline V gene, CDR1 is MNHEY and CDR2 is SMNVEV (reference sequence). This CDR3 reads CASSLEGEWSYNEQFF. The CDR3 DNA sequence: TGTGCCAGCAGTTTAGAGGGCGAGTGGTCCTACAATGAGCAGTTCTTC.

This chain links TRBV4-1 with TRBJ2-3, with TRBD1 matching 7 bases. V shed 4 bases, J shed 4 bases, and the junction held 14 bases outside the gene matches. CDR1 MGHRA and CDR2 YSYEKL come from the germline V gene. The CDR3 consists of 17 residues. The CDR3 DNA reads as TGCGCCAGCAGCCGCTCTACAGGGGCCCTCAGTCCAGATACGCAGTATTTT. This gives the protein CASSRSTGALSPDTQYF.

The chain combines TRBV4-1 with TRBJ1-2, with 9 bases identical to TRBD1. The V segment lost 0 bases and the J segment 7 bases; nucleotides outside the gene matches: 6. Germline CDR1 MGHRA, CDR2 YSYEKL. The CDR3 spans 15 residues. This CDR3 is CASSQDRTGAAGYTF. The CDR3 nucleotides read TGCGCCAGCAGCCAAGATCGGACAGGGGCCGCTGGCTACACCTTC.

V is TRBV20-1 and J is TRBJ2-3, with 7 positions matching TRBD2. The germline V gene encodes CDR1 DFQATT and CDR2 SNEGSKA (reference sequence). V gave up 6 bases and J gave up 12 bases; unmatched junction bases: 6. The CDR3 contains 10 residues. CDR3 coding DNA: TGCAGTGCCTCCGGGACTACCCAGTATTTT. It translates to CSASGTTQYF.

The CDR3 DNA follows: TGTGCCAGCAGCCAAGAACAGGGCGGGGGAGGGTACGAGCAGTACTTC. Its translation: CASSQEQGGGGYEQYF. The J gene is TRBJ2-7, the V gene TRBV4-2; possibly TRBD2 for D (7 bases). Looked up from germline, CDR1 is LGHNA and CDR2 is YNFKEQ. The CDR3 consists of 16 residues. Deletions cut 0 bases from V and 4 bases from J, with 16 bases between.

On this clone itself: At one end, the junction sequence differs from germline, possibly due to a read error. The chain recombines TRBV10-3 with TRBJ1-2, with 7 bases identical to TRBD1. Germline assignment: CDR1 ENHRY and CDR2 SYGVKD. There are 11 residues in the CDR3. This CDR3 reads CAISGGQAVAF. The CDR3 coding sequence is TGTGCCATCAGTGGAGGACAGGCAGTAGCCTTC.

The chain couples TRBV7-2 to TRBJ2-7; weak D call: TRBD1 (6 bases). Trimming stripped 4 bases from V and 2 bases from J, with 12 bases between. The CDR3 runs 14 residues. CDR1 is SGHTA and CDR2 is FQGNSA in the germline V gene. The CDR3 here is CASSYQGRPYEQYF. CDR3 in DNA: TGTGCCAGCAGCTACCAGGGGCGCCCCTACGAGCAGTACTTC.

The rearrangement links TRBV9 to TRBJ2-1; D not certain. This CDR3 is built from 14 residues. Trimming removed 6 bases from V and 1 base from J, with 11 bases in between. The germline CDR1 and CDR2 sequences are SGDLS and YYNGEE. CDR3: CASTGGPSYNEQFF. The CDR3 DNA reads TGTGCCAGCACCGGCGGTCCGTCCTACAATGAGCAGTTCTTC.